These 2 T cell receptor beta chains share one sample of origin, sequenced in a study of vaccination and CD4 T cells after COVID-19. No cognate antigen is known for these TCRs. The treatment denotes: roughly ten-day PBMC culture with coronavirus spike peptide pools or control peptides (ViraFEST assay). Sequence data for DNA of cultured CD4+ T cells were generated by the Oncomine TCR Beta short-read assay. TCRdb passed the PCR reads through MiXCR, listing each CDR3 protein once. Among over 12,000 distinct CDR3 sequences, approximately 30% were seen once, and the ten largest hold 10%. The specimen comprised CD4+ T cells from blood, cultured in vitro, sampled after SARS-CoV-2 vaccination. The receptors shown here come from a human donor who had recovered from COVID-19.

This clonotype was detected a few times. The chain recombines TRBV19 with TRBJ1-5; D not certain. The length of the CDR3 is 16 residues. V gave up 1 base and J gave up 4 bases, with 14 bases separating them. In germline, CDR1 is LNHDA, CDR2 SQIVND (reference sequence). This CDR3 reads CASSIGLGSFNQPQHF. The CDR3 DNA is TGTGCCAGTAGTATAGGTCTAGGGTCCTTTAATCAGCCCCAGCATTTT.

By its share, this clonotype is medium-sized. J is TRBJ1-1 and V is TRBV19, with D hard to call. With 0 bases removed from V and 11 bases from J, the gap between germline ends came to 16 bases. Germline V gene sequence: CDR1 LNHDA, CDR2 SQIVND (reference sequence). The CDR3 runs to 14 residues. CDR3 coding DNA: TGTGCCAGTAGTATAGAGGTCCCGAACGGGAGGGCTTTCTTT. Amino acids: CASSIEVPNGRAFF.